The clone carrying this T cell receptor (beta chain) was recorded a few times. Next came a second PCR, run for roughly 7 to 12 cycles, which used a sample-barcoded 5' primer along with a J-beta primer mix. One entry per CDR3 protein, called by TCRdb with MiXCR from the 5' RACE reads. The sample carries approximately 800,000 distinct CDR3 sequences, 20% to 30% recorded once. This specimen belongs to a study of blood T cells in healthy people across ages. The CDR3 covers 14 residues. V gave up 3 bases and J gave up 4 bases; unmatched junction bases: 5. These data were also reused for a study on T cells of mothers and their children.

This rearrangement joins TRBV12-3 or TRBV12-4 to TRBJ1-2; 7 bases line up with TRBD1. Input material: blood. The receptor was derived from a boy under 18 in good health. Here the CDR3 reads CASSFHRGTYGYTF. For the CDR3, the DNA is TGTGCCAGCAGTTTCCACAGGGGAACCTATGGCTACACCTTC.